This entry lists 5 T cell receptor beta chains sequenced from one sample in a study of blood T cells in healthy people across ages. Using a J-beta primer mix together with a sample-barcoded 5' primer, a second PCR was run for roughly 7 to 11 cycles. Via MiXCR, TCRdb re-called the 5' RACE reads, giving one row per CDR3 protein. The sample shows about 640,000 distinct CDR3 sequences, around three fifths of them seen only once. The sample consisted of blood. The source is a man in his 60s in good health.

The rearrangement links TRBV24-1 to TRBJ2-3, with TRBD2 identical over 10 bases. From germline, CDR1 is KGHDR and CDR2 SFDVKD. J lost 5 bases, V lost 9 bases, and 4 bases had no gene match. The CDR3 extends over 13 amino acids. CDR3 bases: TGTGCCACCCGAGCTAGCGGGGGAGATACGCAGTATTTT. Translation gives CATRASGGDTQYF.

This clonotype was observed a single time. As DNA, the CDR3 is TGCAGCGTTGACCCTAGCGGGGGGCGGGAGACCCAGTACTTC. It is translated as CSVDPSGGRETQYF. The J gene is TRBJ2-7, the V gene TRBV29-1; 11 nucleotides agree with TRBD2. The DNA matches TRBJ2-5 better at its end, which makes the J call doubtful. The CDR3 loop spans 14 amino acids. CDR1 SQVTM and CDR2 ANQGSEA come from the germline V gene.

This clonotype came up a few times. The chain joins TRBV6-5 to TRBJ1-6; D is undetermined. The CDR3 is 15 amino acids. Per germline, CDR1 MNHEY and CDR2 SVGAGI. The ends were cut back, 0 bases at V and 4 bases at J, with 7 bases in the middle. The CDR3: CASSYSGRYNSPLHF. The CDR3 region has the DNA TGTGCCAGCAGTTACTCAGGGAGGTATAATTCACCCCTCCACTTT.

V and J are TRBV3-1 and TRBJ2-1; TRBD1 matches 7 bases. The CDR3 is 12 residues long. Germline loops: CDR1 LGHDT, CDR2 YNNKEL (reference sequence). Trimming removed 5 bases from V and 6 bases from J; junction bases left unmatched: 1. CDR3 bases: TGTGCCAGCAGCAACAGGGGCAATGAGCAGTTCTTC. It translates to CASSNRGNEQFF.

This chain connects TRBV28 to TRBJ1-1; D is unclear. V was clipped by 5 bases and J by 0 bases, with 13 bases between them. This CDR3 spans 15 amino acids. CDR1 and CDR2 from the germline V gene are MDHEN and SYDVKM. CDR3 DNA: TGTGCCAGCAGTCCGATCGGCCGGATGAACACTGAAGCTTTCTTT. As protein: CASSPIGRMNTEAFF. Variable domain in full (rest from reference TRBV28 and TRBJ1-1): DVKVTQSSRYLVKRTGEKVFLECVQDMDHENMFWYRQDPGLGLRLIYFSYDVKMKEKGDIPEGYSVSREKKERFSLILESASTNQTSMYLCASSPIGRMNTEAFFGQGTRLTVV.